The 2 T cell receptor beta chains below all came from one sample that was sequenced in a study of T cells in Graves' hyperthyroidism and ophthalmopathy. Amplified regions were TCR beta CDR3 sequences from RNA transcripts. An initial round of RT-PCR targeting the TCR CDR3 relied on the HTBI primer set. A single record per CDR3 protein comes from TCRdb applying MiXCR to the multiplex PCR reads. The sample contains about 130,000 distinct CDR3 sequences, over 20% of which appear only once. The source material was blood. These receptors were collected from a woman between 45 and 60 years old with Graves' hyperthyroidism that later progressed to Graves' ophthalmopathy.

This clonotype was recorded many times. This chain links TRBV20-1 with TRBJ2-1; 10 nucleotides align to TRBD2. Trimming removed 3 bases from V and 6 bases from J; junction bases left unmatched: 20. Germline V gene sequence: CDR1 DFQATT, CDR2 SNEGSKA (reference sequence). The CDR3 runs 19 residues. The CDR3: CSASLSPGLARLRSNEQFF. The CDR3 nucleotides read TGCAGTGCTAGTCTCTCCCCGGGACTAGCGCGACTCCGCAGCAATGAGCAGTTCTTC.

This clonotype is termed medium-sized. V is TRBV11-2 and J is TRBJ2-1; D is possibly TRBD1 or TRBD2 (5 bases each). Germline assignment: CDR1 SGHAT and CDR2 FQNNGV. Trimming stripped 3 bases from V and 8 bases from J, with 17 bases between. This CDR3 spans 15 amino acids. The CDR3 loop reads CASSFGAGRGHEQFF. The CDR3 DNA reads as TGTGCCAGCAGCTTCGGGGCAGGGAGAGGTCATGAGCAGTTCTTC.